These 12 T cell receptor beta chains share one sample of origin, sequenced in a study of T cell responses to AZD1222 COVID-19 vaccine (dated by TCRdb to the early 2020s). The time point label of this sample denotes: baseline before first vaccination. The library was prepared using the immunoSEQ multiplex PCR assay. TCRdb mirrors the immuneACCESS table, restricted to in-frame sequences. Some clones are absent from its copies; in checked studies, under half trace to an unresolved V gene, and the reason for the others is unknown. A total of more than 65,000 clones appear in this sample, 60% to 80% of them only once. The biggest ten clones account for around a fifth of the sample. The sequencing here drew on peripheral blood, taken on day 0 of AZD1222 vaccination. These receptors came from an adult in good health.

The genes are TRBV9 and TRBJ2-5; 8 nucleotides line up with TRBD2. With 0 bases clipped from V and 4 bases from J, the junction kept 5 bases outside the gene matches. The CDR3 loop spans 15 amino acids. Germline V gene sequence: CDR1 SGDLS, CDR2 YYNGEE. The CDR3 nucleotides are TGTGCCAGCAGCGTAGCGGGGGGGCTGGTAGAGACCCAGTACTTC. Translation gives CASSVAGGLVETQYF.

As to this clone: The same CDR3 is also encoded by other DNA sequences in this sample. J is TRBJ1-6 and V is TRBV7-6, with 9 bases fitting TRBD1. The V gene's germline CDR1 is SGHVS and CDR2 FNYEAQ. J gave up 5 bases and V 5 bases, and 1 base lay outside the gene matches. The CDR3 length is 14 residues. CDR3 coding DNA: TGTGCCAGCAGCCGGGACAGGGATAATTCACCCCTCCACTTT. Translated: CASSRDRDNSPLHF.

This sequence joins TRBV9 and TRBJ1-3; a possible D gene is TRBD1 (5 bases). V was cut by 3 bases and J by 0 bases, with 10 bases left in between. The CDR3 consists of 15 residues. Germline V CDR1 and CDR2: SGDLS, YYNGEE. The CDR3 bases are TGTGCCAGCAGCGATCGGGACCTCTCTGGAAACACCATATATTTT. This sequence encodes CASSDRDLSGNTIYF.

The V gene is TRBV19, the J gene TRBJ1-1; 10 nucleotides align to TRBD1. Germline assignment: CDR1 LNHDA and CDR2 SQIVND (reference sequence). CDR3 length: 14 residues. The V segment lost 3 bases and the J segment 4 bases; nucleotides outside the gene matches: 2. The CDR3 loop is CASSMTGGRTEAFF. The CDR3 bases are TGTGCCAGTAGTATGACAGGGGGCCGCACTGAAGCTTTCTTT. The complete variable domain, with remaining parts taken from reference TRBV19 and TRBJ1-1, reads DGGITQSPKYLFRKEGQNVTLSCEQNLNHDAMYWYRQDPGQGLRLIYYSQIVNDFQKGDIAEGYSVSREKKESFPLTVTSAQKNPTAFYLCASSMTGGRTEAFFGQGTRLTVV.

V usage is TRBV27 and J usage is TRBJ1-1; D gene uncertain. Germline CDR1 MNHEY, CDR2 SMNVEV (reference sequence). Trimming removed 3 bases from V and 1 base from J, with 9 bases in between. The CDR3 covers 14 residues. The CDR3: CASSLRGRNTEAFF. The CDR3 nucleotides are TGTGCCAGCAGTTTGCGAGGGCGGAACACTGAAGCTTTCTTT.

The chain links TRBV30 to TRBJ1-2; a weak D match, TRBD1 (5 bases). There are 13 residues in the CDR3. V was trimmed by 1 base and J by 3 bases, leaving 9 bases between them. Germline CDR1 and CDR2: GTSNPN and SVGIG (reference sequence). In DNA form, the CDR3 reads TGTGCCTGGAGTGAGGGGAGGGACTATGGCTACACCTTC. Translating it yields CAWSEGRDYGYTF. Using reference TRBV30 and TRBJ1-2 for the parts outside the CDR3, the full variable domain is SQTIHQWPATLVQPVGSPLSLECTVEGTSNPNLYWYRQAAGRGLQLLFYSVGIGQISSEVPQNLSASRPQDRQFILSSKKLLLSDSGFYLCAWSEGRDYGYTFGSGTRLTVV.

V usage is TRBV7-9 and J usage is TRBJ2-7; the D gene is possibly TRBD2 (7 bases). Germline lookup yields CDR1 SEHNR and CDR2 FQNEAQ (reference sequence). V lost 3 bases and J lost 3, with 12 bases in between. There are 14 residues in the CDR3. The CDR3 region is CASSFRGAFYEQYF. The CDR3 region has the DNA TGTGCCAGCAGCTTTCGGGGGGCATTCTACGAGCAGTACTTC.

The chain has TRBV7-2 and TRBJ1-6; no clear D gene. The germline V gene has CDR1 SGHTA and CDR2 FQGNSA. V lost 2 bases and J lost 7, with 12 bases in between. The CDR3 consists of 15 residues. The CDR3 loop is CASSLSAGLNSPLHF. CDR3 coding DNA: TGTGCCAGCAGCTTATCGGCAGGCCTAAATTCACCCCTCCACTTT.

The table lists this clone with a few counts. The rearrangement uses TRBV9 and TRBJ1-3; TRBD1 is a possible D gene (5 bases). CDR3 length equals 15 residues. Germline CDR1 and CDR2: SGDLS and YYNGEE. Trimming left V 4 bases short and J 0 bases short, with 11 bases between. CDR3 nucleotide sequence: TGTGCCAGCAGCTCGGGGGGGACCTCTGGAAACACCATATATTTT. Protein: CASSSGGTSGNTIYF.

CDR3 in DNA: TGTGCCAGCAGGCGGGAGTTGGACACGCAGTATTTT. It codes for CASRRELDTQYF. The chain combines TRBV7-9 with TRBJ2-3; 7 nucleotides line up with TRBD2. The V and J ends lost 6 bases and 9 bases, in that order; junction bases with no gene match: 6. In germline, CDR1 is SEHNR, CDR2 FQNEAQ (reference sequence). The CDR3 runs 12 residues.

The CDR3 DNA reads TGCAGCGCCCTCGTTGCCAGGGGGCTAGATGGCTACACCTTC. Protein product: CSALVARGLDGYTF. The chain joins TRBV29-1 to TRBJ1-2; TRBD1 matches at 8 bases. This CDR3 contains 14 residues. The germline gives CDR1 SQVTM, CDR2 ANQGSEA. After removal of 7 bases from V and 6 bases from J, the junction contained 13 bases not matched to a gene.

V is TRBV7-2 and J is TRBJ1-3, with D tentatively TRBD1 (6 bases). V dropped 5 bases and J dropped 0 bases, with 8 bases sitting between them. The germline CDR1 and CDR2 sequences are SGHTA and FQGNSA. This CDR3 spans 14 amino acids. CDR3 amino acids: CASSQGYSGNTIYF. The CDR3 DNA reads TGTGCCAGCAGCCAGGGGTACTCTGGAAACACCATATATTTT.